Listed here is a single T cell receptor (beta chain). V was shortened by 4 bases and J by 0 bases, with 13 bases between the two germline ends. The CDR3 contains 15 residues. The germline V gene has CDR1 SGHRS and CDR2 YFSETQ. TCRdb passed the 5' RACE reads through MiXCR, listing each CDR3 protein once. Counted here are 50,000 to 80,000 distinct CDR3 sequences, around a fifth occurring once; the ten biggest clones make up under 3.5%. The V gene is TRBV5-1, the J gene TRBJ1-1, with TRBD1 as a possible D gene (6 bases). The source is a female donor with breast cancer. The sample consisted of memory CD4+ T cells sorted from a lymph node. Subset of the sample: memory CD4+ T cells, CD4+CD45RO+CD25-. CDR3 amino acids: CASSLRGGLNTEAFF. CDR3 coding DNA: TGCGCCAGCAGCCTTAGAGGGGGACTGAACACTGAAGCTTTCTTT.